Listed here is a single T cell receptor beta chain. The antigen is not known. V was cut by 3 bases and J by 4 bases, with 7 bases left in between. CDR3 length: 13 amino acids. Germline assignment: CDR1 SGHVS and CDR2 FNYEAQ. This entry belongs to a study of T cell responses to AZD1222 COVID-19 vaccine. Study results and limitations: Spike-specific TCR repertoires showed rising breadth and depth after two AZD1222 doses. There were repertoire samples only from the period after the peak T cell response.

Sequencing was performed with immunoSEQ multiplex PCR; in TCRdb, only in-frame clones are kept and a portion is missing. The data contain around 120,000 clones, more than 75% of them singletons. Sequenced here: peripheral blood, sampled on day 0 of AZD1222 vaccination. The rearrangement uses TRBV7-6 and TRBJ2-1; D is possibly TRBD1 (6 bases). This sequence was found in an adult in good health. CDR3 amino acids: CASSFGQYNEQFF. The CDR3 region has the DNA TGTGCCAGCAGCTTTGGACAGTACAATGAGCAGTTCTTC.